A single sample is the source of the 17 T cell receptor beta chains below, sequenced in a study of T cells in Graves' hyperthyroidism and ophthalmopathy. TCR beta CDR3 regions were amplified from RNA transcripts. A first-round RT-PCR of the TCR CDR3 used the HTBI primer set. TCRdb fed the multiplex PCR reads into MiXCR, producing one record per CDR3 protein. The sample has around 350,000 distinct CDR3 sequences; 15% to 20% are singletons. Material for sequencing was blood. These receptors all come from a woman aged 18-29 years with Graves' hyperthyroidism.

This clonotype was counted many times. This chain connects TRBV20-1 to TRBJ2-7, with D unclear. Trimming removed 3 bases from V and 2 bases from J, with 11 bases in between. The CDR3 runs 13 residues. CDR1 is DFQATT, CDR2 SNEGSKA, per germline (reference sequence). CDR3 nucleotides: TGCAGTGCTAGTAGGCAGGTCCCCTACGAGCAGTACTTC. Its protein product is CSASRQVPYEQYF.

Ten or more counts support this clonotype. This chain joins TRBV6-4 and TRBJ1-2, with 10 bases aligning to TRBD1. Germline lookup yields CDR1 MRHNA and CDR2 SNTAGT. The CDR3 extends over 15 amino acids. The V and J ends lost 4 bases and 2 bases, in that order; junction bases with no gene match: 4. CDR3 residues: CASSVKTGGNYGYTF. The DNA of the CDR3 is TGTGCCAGCAGTGTTAAGACAGGGGGCAACTATGGCTACACCTTC.

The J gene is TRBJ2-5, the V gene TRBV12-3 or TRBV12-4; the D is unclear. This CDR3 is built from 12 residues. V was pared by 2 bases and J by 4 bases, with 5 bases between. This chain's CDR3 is CASSLSTETQYF. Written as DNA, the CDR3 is TGTGCCAGCAGTTTATCAACAGAGACCCAGTACTTC.

The CDR3 sequence is CASSYTRRESNTEAFF. The CDR3 nucleotides read TGTGCCAGCAGTTACACGAGACGGGAATCGAACACTGAAGCTTTCTTT. The chain uses TRBV6-5 and TRBJ1-1; unclear D gene. Germline assignment: CDR1 MNHEY and CDR2 SVGAGI. The CDR3 length is 16 residues. Trimming stripped 2 bases from V and 1 base from J, with 14 bases between.

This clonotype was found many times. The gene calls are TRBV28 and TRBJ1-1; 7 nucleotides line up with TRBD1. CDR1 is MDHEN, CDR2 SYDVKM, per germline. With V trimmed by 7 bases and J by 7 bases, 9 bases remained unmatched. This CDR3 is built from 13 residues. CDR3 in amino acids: CASTRQGRIEAFF. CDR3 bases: TGTGCCAGCACTCGACAGGGTCGAATTGAAGCTTTCTTT.

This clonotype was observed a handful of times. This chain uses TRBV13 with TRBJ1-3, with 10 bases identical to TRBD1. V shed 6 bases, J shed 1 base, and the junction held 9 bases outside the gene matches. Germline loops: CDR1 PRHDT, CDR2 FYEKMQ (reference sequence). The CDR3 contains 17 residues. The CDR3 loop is CASSWDRGSWSGNTIYF. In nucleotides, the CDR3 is TGTGCCAGCAGTTGGGACAGGGGCTCGTGGTCTGGAAACACCATATATTTT.

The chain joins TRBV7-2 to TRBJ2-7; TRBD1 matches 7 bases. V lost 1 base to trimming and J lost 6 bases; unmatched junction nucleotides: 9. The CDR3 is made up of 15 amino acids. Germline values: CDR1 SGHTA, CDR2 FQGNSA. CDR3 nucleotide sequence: TGTGCCAGCAGCTTAGGGACAGGAAGTTTCAGCGAGCAGTACTTC. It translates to CASSLGTGSFSEQYF.

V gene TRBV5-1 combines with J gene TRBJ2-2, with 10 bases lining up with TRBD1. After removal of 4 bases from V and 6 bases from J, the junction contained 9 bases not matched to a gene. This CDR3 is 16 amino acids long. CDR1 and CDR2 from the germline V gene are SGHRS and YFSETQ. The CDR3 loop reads CASSILGQGISGELFF. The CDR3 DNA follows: TGCGCCAGCAGCATTCTGGGACAGGGGATCTCCGGGGAGCTGTTTTTT.

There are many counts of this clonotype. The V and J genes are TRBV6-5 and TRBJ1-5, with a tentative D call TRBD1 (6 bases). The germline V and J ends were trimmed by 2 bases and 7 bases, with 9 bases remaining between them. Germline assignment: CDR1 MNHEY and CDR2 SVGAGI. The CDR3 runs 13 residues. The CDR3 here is CASSYGGAQPQHF. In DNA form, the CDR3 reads TGTGCCAGCAGTTACGGGGGGGCCCAGCCCCAGCATTTT.

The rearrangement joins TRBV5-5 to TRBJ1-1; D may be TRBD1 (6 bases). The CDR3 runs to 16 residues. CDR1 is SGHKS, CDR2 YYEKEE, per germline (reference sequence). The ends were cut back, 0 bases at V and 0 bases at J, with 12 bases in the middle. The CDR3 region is CASSLGRGRMNTEAFF. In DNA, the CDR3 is TGTGCCAGCAGCTTGGGTAGGGGGAGGATGAACACTGAAGCTTTCTTT.

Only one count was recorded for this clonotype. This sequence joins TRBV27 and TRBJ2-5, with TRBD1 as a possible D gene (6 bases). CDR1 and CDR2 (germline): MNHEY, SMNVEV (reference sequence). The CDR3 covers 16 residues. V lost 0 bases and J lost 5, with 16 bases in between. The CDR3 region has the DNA TGTGCCAGCAGTTTATCTAGGCAGCAGGGGTGGGAGACCCAGTACTTC. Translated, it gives CASSLSRQQGWETQYF.

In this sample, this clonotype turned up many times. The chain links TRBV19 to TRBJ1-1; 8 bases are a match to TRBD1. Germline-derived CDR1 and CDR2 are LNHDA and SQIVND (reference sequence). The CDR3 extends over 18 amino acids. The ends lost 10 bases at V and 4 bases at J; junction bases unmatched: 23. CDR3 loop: CATSGQPGTGSSSTEAFF. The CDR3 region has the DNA TGTGCCACCTCGGGTCAACCCGGGACAGGATCGTCGTCCACTGAAGCTTTCTTT.

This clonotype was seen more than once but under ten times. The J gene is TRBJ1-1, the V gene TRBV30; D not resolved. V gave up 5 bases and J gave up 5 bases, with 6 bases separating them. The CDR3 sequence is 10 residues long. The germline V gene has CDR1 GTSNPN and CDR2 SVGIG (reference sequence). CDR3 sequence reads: CAWGVTEAFF. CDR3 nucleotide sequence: TGTGCCTGGGGGGTGACTGAAGCTTTCTTT.

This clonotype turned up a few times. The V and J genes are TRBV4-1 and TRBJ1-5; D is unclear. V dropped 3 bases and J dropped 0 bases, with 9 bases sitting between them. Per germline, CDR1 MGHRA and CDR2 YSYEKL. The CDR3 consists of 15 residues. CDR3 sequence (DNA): TGCGCCAGCAGCCATGGCCCGCCTAGCAATCAGCCCCAGCATTTT. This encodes CASSHGPPSNQPQHF.

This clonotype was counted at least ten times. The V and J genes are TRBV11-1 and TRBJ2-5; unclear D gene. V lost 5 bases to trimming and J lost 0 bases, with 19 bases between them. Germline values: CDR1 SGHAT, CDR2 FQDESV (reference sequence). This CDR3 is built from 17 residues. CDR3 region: CASSARQIRTYQETQYF. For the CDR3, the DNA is TGTGCCAGCAGCGCCCGACAAATCCGGACGTACCAAGAGACCCAGTACTTC.

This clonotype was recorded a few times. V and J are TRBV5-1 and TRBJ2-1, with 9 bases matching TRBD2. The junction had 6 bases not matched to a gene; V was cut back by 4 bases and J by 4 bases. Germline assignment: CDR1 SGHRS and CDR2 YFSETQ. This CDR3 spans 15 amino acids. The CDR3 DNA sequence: TGCGCCAGCAGCCTGCTGGCGGGGGGGTACAATGAGCAGTTCTTC. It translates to CASSLLAGGYNEQFF.

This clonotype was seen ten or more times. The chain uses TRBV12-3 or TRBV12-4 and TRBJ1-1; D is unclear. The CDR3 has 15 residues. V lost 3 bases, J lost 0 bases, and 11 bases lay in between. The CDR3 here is CASSFLRVLNTEAFF. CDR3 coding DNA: TGTGCCAGCAGTTTCCTCCGGGTCCTGAACACTGAAGCTTTCTTT.